This T cell receptor beta chain was captured by sequencing in a study of shared clonotypes between healthy human individuals. Turning to the study itself: The composition of the donors was a couple of women and three men aged 18 to 49.

Germline CDR1 and CDR2: MNHEY and SMNVEV (reference sequence). This CDR3 has 15 amino acids. V lost 6 bases to trimming and J lost 8 bases; unmatched junction nucleotides: 7. Sequencing on ten immunoSEQ deep assay plates was performed for unsorted PBMC DNA. Original processing methods: ImmunoSEQ only sent back junction sequences with no quality scores, so filtering was done differently. The repertoire was sequenced with immunoSEQ multiplex PCR; TCRdb's copy has only in-frame clones and lacks some. Clone size and V and J calls were adopted from that table, with D and trimming inferred from the DNA. This sample has hundreds of thousands of clones, with roughly three quarters found just once. General study results and limits: The small donor group covered limited genetic and exposure diversity.

In the case of this clone: Its antigen remains unknown.

The chain combines TRBV27 with TRBJ2-1; 13 bases are shared with TRBD2. Sequenced sample: PBMCs. The TCR originated in a woman aged 40 to 50 in good health. Some clones in this sample may be carry-over from other donors' samples. CDR3 DNA sequence: TGTGCCAGCAGCCCACTAGCGGGAGGGGGTCATGAGCAGTTCTTC. Protein sequence: CASSPLAGGGHEQFF.